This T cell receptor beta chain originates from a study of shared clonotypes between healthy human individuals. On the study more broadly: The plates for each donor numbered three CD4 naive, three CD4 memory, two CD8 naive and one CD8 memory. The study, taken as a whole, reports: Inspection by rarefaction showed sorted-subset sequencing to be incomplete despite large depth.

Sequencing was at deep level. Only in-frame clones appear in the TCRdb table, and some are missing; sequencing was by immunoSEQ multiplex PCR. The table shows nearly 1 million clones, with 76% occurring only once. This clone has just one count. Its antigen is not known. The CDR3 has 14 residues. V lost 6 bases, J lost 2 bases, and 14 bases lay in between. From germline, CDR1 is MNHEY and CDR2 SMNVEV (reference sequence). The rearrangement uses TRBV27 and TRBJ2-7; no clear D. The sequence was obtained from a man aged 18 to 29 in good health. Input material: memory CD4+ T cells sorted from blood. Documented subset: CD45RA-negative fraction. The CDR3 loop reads CASRPGTPTYEQYF. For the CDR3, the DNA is TGTGCCAGCAGGCCCGGAACACCCACCTACGAGCAGTACTTC.